Presented here are 18 T cell receptor beta chains from one specimen sequenced in a study of blood T cell repertoires in COVID-19. Libraries were prepared by immunoSEQ multiplex PCR; TCRdb keeps only in-frame clonotypes and omits some of them. This sample yields 60,000 to 85,000 clones, of which around 80% are seen a single time; 18% belongs to the top ten. Sequencing was performed on peripheral blood. These receptors were obtained from a woman aged 55-75 years with acute or convalescent COVID-19.

The chain is built from TRBV5-8 and TRBJ2-1, with 7 bases identical to TRBD1. The CDR3 consists of 16 residues. Germline loops: CDR1 SGHTS, CDR2 YDEGEE. Trimming removed 7 bases from V and 2 bases from J; junction bases left unmatched: 12. CDR3 region: CASPDTTGKTYNEQFF. Here the CDR3 DNA reads TGTGCCAGCCCAGATACGACAGGGAAAACCTACAATGAGCAGTTCTTC.

The V gene is TRBV10-3, the J gene TRBJ2-1, with 7 bases aligning to TRBD1. The V and J ends lost 4 bases and 5 bases, in that order; junction bases with no gene match: 14. In germline, CDR1 is ENHRY, CDR2 SYGVKD. The CDR3 is made up of 17 amino acids. The CDR3: CAISGFTGTEAHNEQFF. CDR3 bases: TGTGCCATCAGTGGGTTCACCGGGACAGAGGCCCACAATGAGCAGTTCTTC.

The J gene is TRBJ1-2, the V gene TRBV6-5, with D tentatively TRBD1 (5 bases). V was trimmed by 7 bases and J by 4 bases, leaving 19 bases between them. CDR3 size: 15 residues. CDR1 is MNHEY, CDR2 SVGAGI, per germline. As DNA, the CDR3 is TGTGCCAGCATTGGTCCGGGCGCTAGGGGCTATGGCTACACCTTC. Protein: CASIGPGARGYGYTF.

The sample holds a few counts of this clone. This chain joins TRBV19 and TRBJ1-2, with D possibly being TRBD1 (5 bases). Germline V gives CDR1 LNHDA, CDR2 SQIVND (reference sequence). There are 17 residues in the CDR3. V dropped 3 bases and J dropped 0 bases, with 17 bases sitting between them. The CDR3 DNA reads TGTGCCAGTAGTATGTGGCCCCCCCGGGGGGCTAACTATGGCTACACCTTC. Protein sequence: CASSMWPPRGANYGYTF.

This clone appeared once. This chain connects TRBV6-4 to TRBJ1-4, with D unclear. The CDR3 has 16 residues. The germline V and J ends were trimmed by 3 bases and 0 bases, with 11 bases remaining between them. From germline, CDR1 is MRHNA and CDR2 SNTAGT. Written as DNA, the CDR3 is TGTGCCAGCAGTGAAAAAGAGGTGGCAACTAATGAAAAACTGTTTTTT. It is translated as CASSEKEVATNEKLFF.

There are many counts of this clone. The genes are TRBV19 and TRBJ1-5, with 7 nucleotides matching TRBD1. V shed 0 bases and J 7 bases; nucleotides not matched to a gene: 6. The germline gives CDR1 LNHDA, CDR2 SQIVND (reference sequence). The CDR3 has 15 residues. The CDR3 loop is CASSIEQGLGQPQHF. The CDR3 coding sequence is TGTGCCAGTAGTATAGAACAGGGGTTGGGGCAGCCCCAGCATTTT.

The chain carries TRBV9 and TRBJ1-1; 7 bases align to TRBD1. Germline CDR1 reads SGDLS; CDR2 reads YYNGEE. J lost 4 bases, V lost 4 bases, and 10 bases had no gene match. The CDR3 consists of 15 residues. CDR3 DNA sequence: TGTGCCAGCAGCCCCCAAGTAGGGGGCGGCACTGAAGCTTTCTTT. Translated: CASSPQVGGGTEAFF.

V gene TRBV30 combines with J gene TRBJ1-1; D is ambiguous. The CDR3 length is 11 residues. From germline, CDR1 is GTSNPN and CDR2 SVGIG (reference sequence). The ends were cut back, 5 bases at V and 0 bases at J, with 4 bases in the middle. CDR3 protein: CAWHLNTEAFF. As DNA, the CDR3 is TGTGCCTGGCATTTGAACACTGAAGCTTTCTTT. Based on the CDR3 plus reference TRBV30 and TRBJ1-1, the full variable domain is SQTIHQWPATLVQPVGSPLSLECTVEGTSNPNLYWYRQAAGRGLQLLFYSVGIGQISSEVPQNLSASRPQDRQFILSSKKLLLSDSGFYLCAWHLNTEAFFGQGTRLTVV.

The chain links TRBV5-1 to TRBJ1-5, with 7 nucleotides matching TRBD1. With 3 bases clipped from V and 1 base from J, the junction kept 4 bases outside the gene matches. CDR1 and CDR2 (germline): SGHRS, YFSETQ. This CDR3 has 15 amino acids. CDR3 region: CASSWTGMSNQPQHF. In DNA, the CDR3 is TGCGCCAGCAGCTGGACAGGAATGAGCAATCAGCCCCAGCATTTT.

The chain joins TRBV24-1 to TRBJ1-2; 9 nucleotides line up with TRBD1. The germline V gene has CDR1 KGHDR and CDR2 SFDVKD. Unmatched junction bases numbered 6, after V lost 9 bases and J lost 2 bases. The CDR3 runs to 14 residues. This CDR3 is CATRDRENNYGYTF. The CDR3 bases are TGTGCCACCCGGGACAGGGAGAACAACTATGGCTACACCTTC.

The chain's CDR3 is CASNPMTASTDTQYF. The DNA of the CDR3 is TGTGCCAGCAACCCCATGACAGCTAGCACAGATACGCAGTATTTT. The V gene is TRBV2, the J gene TRBJ2-3, with D possibly TRBD1 on 5 matching bases. The V end was cut by 7 bases, the J end by 0 bases, with 14 bases between. The CDR3 loop spans 15 amino acids. Per germline, CDR1 SNHLY and CDR2 FYNNEI.

The chain has TRBV28 and TRBJ1-2; 7 nucleotides align to TRBD1. Unmatched junction bases numbered 13, after V lost 2 bases and J lost 7 bases. Looked up from germline, CDR1 is MDHEN and CDR2 is SYDVKM. The CDR3 has 16 residues. The CDR3 protein is CASSLPDFRQGGGYTF. CDR3 coding DNA: TGTGCCAGCAGTTTACCCGATTTCCGACAGGGAGGTGGCTACACCTTC.

About this clone itself: The same CDR3 is also encoded by other DNA sequences in this sample. The rearrangement links TRBV19 to TRBJ2-3; 7 bases map to TRBD1. Trimming removed 1 base from V and 2 bases from J; junction bases left unmatched: 3. Germline CDR1 and CDR2: LNHDA and SQIVND (reference sequence). This CDR3 has 15 residues. This CDR3 is CASSIGRGHTDTQYF. The CDR3 region has the DNA TGTGCCAGTAGTATAGGAAGGGGGCACACAGATACGCAGTATTTT.

The chain is built from TRBV5-1 and TRBJ1-5; TRBD1 matches at 9 bases. With 6 bases clipped from V and 4 bases from J, the junction kept 5 bases outside the gene matches. CDR1 SGHRS and CDR2 YFSETQ come from the germline V gene. This CDR3 contains 14 residues. The CDR3 DNA follows: TGCGCCAGCACAACCGGGACAGGGAATCAGCCCCAGCATTTT. Translating it yields CASTTGTGNQPQHF.

The rearrangement uses TRBV3-1 (or the pseudogene TRBV3-2) and TRBJ2-1; 12 bases match TRBD2. V trimming: 4 bases; J trimming: 3 bases; junction bases outside the gene matches: 10. Germline CDR1 reads LGHDT; CDR2 reads YNNKEL (reference sequence). This CDR3 contains 18 residues. The CDR3: CASSPRLAGATRYNEQFF. In nucleotides, the CDR3 is TGTGCCAGCAGCCCCCGACTAGCGGGGGCAACCCGCTACAATGAGCAGTTCTTC.

The CDR3 bases are TGTGCCAGCTCACCACTTAGTGCGTCAGAGACCCAGTACTTC. It codes for CASSPLSASETQYF. The J gene is TRBJ2-5, the V gene TRBV18, with no clear D. Looked up from germline, CDR1 is KGHSH and CDR2 is LQKENI. The CDR3 sequence is 14 residues long. Trimming cost V 1 base and J 4 bases, with 10 bases left between them. Full variable domain (outside the CDR3, taken from reference TRBV18 and TRBJ2-5): NAGVMQNPRHLVRRRGQEARLRCSPMKGHSHVYWYRQLPEEGLKFMVYLQKENIIDESGMPKERFSAEFPKEGPSILRIQQVVRGDSAAYFCASSPLSASETQYFGPGTRLLVL.

CDR3 sequence (DNA): TGTGCCAGTAGTGTTACAGAAAACTATGGCTACACCTTC. It encodes CASSVTENYGYTF. The chain couples TRBV19 to TRBJ1-2; D gene ambiguous. The V end was cut by 5 bases, the J end by 2 bases, with 9 bases between. The CDR3 sequence is 13 residues long. Germline values: CDR1 LNHDA, CDR2 SQIVND (reference sequence).

In nucleotides, the CDR3 is TGTGCCAGCAGTCTAGGTCCAGAGAGCTCCTACAATGAGCAGTTCTTC. Protein sequence: CASSLGPESSYNEQFF. The V call is TRBV2, the J call TRBJ2-1; unclear D gene. V lost 5 bases to trimming and J lost 0 bases, with 14 bases between them. The CDR3 is 16 residues long. Per the germline V gene, CDR1 is SNHLY and CDR2 is FYNNEI.